Below, 27 T cell receptor beta chains from the same sample are listed, as sequenced in a study of OX40 agonist ivuxolimab in advanced cancers. Repertoires were generated with immunoSEQ multiplex PCR, while TCRdb's copy carries only in-frame clones and drops some. Among about 75,000 clones, about 88% were seen once, and the ten largest hold roughly 8%. Specimen: CD4+ or CD8+ T cells sorted from blood, collected in a trial of the OX40 agonist ivuxolimab. The receptors derive from an adult with an advanced solid tumor such as melanoma, head and neck, liver or kidney cancer.

The DNA of the CDR3 is TGCAGCGGGACCTTGCACGATGAGCAGTTCTTC. This codes for CSGTLHDEQFF. The J gene is TRBJ2-1, the V gene TRBV20-1; D assignment may be TRBD1 or TRBD2 (5 bases each). The length of the CDR3 is 11 residues. Germline values: CDR1 DFQATT, CDR2 SNEGSKA (reference sequence).

This chain connects TRBV20-1 to TRBJ2-3; D is undetermined. Trimming took 3 bases from V and 4 from J, leaving 5 bases between them. CDR3 length: 11 amino acids. Germline V gene lookup returns CDR1 DFQATT and CDR2 SNEGSKA (reference sequence). The CDR3 is CSARYADTQYF. The CDR3 DNA sequence: TGCAGTGCTAGGTACGCAGATACGCAGTATTTT.

V and J are TRBV10-1 and TRBJ2-3; D assignment may be TRBD1 or TRBD2 (6 bases each). With 8 bases removed from V and 0 bases from J, the gap between germline ends came to 15 bases. This CDR3 has 15 residues. Germline loops: CDR1 WNHNN, CDR2 SYGVQD (reference sequence). Written as DNA, the CDR3 is TGCGCCAGCGCCGAGAGGGGGGCGAGCACAGATACGCAGTATTTT. Protein: CASAERGASTDTQYF.

The chain joins TRBV21-1 to TRBJ2-3. TRBV21-1 is assigned pseudogene status. This CDR3 is built from 14 residues. DNA of the CDR3: TGTGCCAGCAGCGCCCGTAGTGGCTCAGATACGCAGTATTTT. The encoded protein is CASSARSGSDTQYF.

The CDR3 DNA sequence: TGTGCCAGCAGCTCAAGGGGGGGTAGCGCGAACACCGGGGAGCTGTTTTTT. Protein product: CASSSRGGSANTGELFF. The V gene is TRBV7-6, the J gene TRBJ2-2, with a tentative D call TRBD2 (7 bases). Germline V gene sequence: CDR1 SGHVS, CDR2 FNYEAQ. CDR3 size: 17 residues. Trimming left V 4 bases short and J 0 bases short, with 15 bases between.

This chain connects TRBV11-2 to TRBJ1-4, with TRBD1 as a possible D gene (5 bases). This CDR3 has 17 amino acids. The V gene lost 5 bases and the J gene lost 6 bases, with 22 bases spanning the gap. Germline V CDR1 and CDR2: SGHAT, FQNNGV. The DNA for the CDR3 is TGTGCCAGCAGCCTCCTCGGGGGTACACTCCAGGATGAAAAACTGTTTTTT. It is translated as CASSLLGGTLQDEKLFF.

The V and J genes are TRBV9 and TRBJ2-5, with 8 bases identical to TRBD2. The CDR3 has 16 amino acids. V shed 2 bases, J shed 2 bases, and the junction held 8 bases outside the gene matches. The germline V gene has CDR1 SGDLS and CDR2 YYNGEE. This chain's CDR3 is CASSVLDGGGQETQYF. In DNA, the CDR3 is TGTGCCAGCAGCGTCCTCGACGGGGGGGGGCAAGAGACCCAGTACTTC.

The V and J genes are TRBV7-9 and TRBJ2-1; D remains ambiguous. The CDR3 runs to 10 residues. Germline CDR1 SEHNR, CDR2 FQNEAQ (reference sequence). Trimming left V 5 bases short and J 5 bases short, with 1 base between. The CDR3 here is CASSHNEQFF. The CDR3 DNA is TGTGCCAGCAGCCACAATGAGCAGTTCTTC.

The V and J genes are TRBV2 and TRBJ2-5; the match to TRBD1 covers 7 bases. Germline values: CDR1 SNHLY, CDR2 FYNNEI. After removal of 6 bases from V and 2 bases from J, the junction contained 6 bases not matched to a gene. This CDR3 comprises 14 residues. CDR3 residues: CASSRSQGQETQYF. The CDR3, as DNA: TGTGCCAGCAGCCGCTCACAGGGGCAAGAGACCCAGTACTTC.

The chain combines TRBV6-4 with TRBJ2-3; 7 nucleotides align to TRBD1. Germline lookup yields CDR1 MRHNA and CDR2 SNTAGT. The length of the CDR3 is 15 residues. J was trimmed by 1 base and V by 5 bases; bases with no gene match: 6. CDR3: CASSSTGYGTDTQYF. For the CDR3, the DNA is TGTGCCAGCAGTTCGACAGGGTACGGCACAGATACGCAGTATTTT.

The chain is built from TRBV5-1 and TRBJ1-2; TRBD1 aligns across 8 bases. Germline V CDR1 and CDR2: SGHRS, YFSETQ. The CDR3 is made up of 15 amino acids. With 3 bases clipped from V and 3 bases from J, the junction kept 7 bases outside the gene matches. The CDR3 region has the DNA TGCGCCAGCAGCTCGATAGAGACAGGGGACTATGGCTACACCTTC. This gives the protein CASSSIETGDYGYTF. The full variable domain, its missing parts supplied by reference TRBV5-1 and TRBJ1-2, is KAGVTQTPRYLIKTRGQQVTLSCSPISGHRSVSWYQQTPGQGLQFLFEYFSETQRNKGNFPGRFSGRQFSNSRSEMNVSTLELGDSALYLCASSSIETGDYGYTFGSGTRLTVV.

The CDR3 nucleotides are TGCGCCAGCAGCCGGGATGGGGGCGGGAGGTGGTACGAGCAGTACTTC. Translated: CASSRDGGGRWYEQYF. The chain combines TRBV5-1 with TRBJ2-7, with 8 bases fitting TRBD2. The ends lost 4 bases at V and 4 bases at J; junction bases unmatched: 13. Germline CDR1 reads SGHRS; CDR2 reads YFSETQ. The CDR3 loop spans 16 amino acids.

The chain combines TRBV6-5 with TRBJ1-6; TRBD1 might be the D (5 bases). CDR3 length: 13 residues. The V end was cut by 7 bases, the J end by 10 bases, with 14 bases between. Germline values: CDR1 MNHEY, CDR2 SVGAGI. CDR3 sequence (DNA): TGTGCCAGCAACCCACCGGCAGGGTCACCCCTCCACTTT. This codes for CASNPPAGSPLHF.

The chain carries TRBV13 and TRBJ1-5; 9 bases match TRBD1. CDR1 and CDR2 (germline): PRHDT, FYEKMQ (reference sequence). The length of the CDR3 is 19 residues. J was trimmed by 0 bases and V by 3 bases; bases with no gene match: 12. The CDR3, as DNA: TGTGCCAGCAGCTTTAGGCTGACAGGGGGTTGGGATAGCAATCAGCCCCAGCATTTT. It yields the protein CASSFRLTGGWDSNQPQHF.

The rearrangement uses TRBV5-4 and TRBJ1-2, with D perhaps matching TRBD1 (5 bases). Germline lookup yields CDR1 SGHNT and CDR2 YYREEE (reference sequence). The CDR3 runs to 13 residues. Trimming took 0 bases from V and 4 from J, leaving 7 bases between them. This CDR3 is CASSLDRIYGYTF. CDR3 nucleotide sequence: TGTGCCAGCAGCTTGGACAGGATCTATGGCTACACCTTC.

The chain uses TRBV30 and TRBJ1-3; D not certain. This CDR3 has 13 amino acids. Germline-derived CDR1 and CDR2 are GTSNPN and SVGIG (reference sequence). V dropped 0 bases and J dropped 4 bases, with 7 bases sitting between them. CDR3 amino acids: CAWSVGLGNTIYF. As DNA, the CDR3 is TGTGCCTGGAGTGTAGGCTTGGGAAACACCATATATTTT. Full variable domain (remainder filled in from reference TRBV30 and TRBJ1-3): SQTIHQWPATLVQPVGSPLSLECTVEGTSNPNLYWYRQAAGRGLQLLFYSVGIGQISSEVPQNLSASRPQDRQFILSSKKLLLSDSGFYLCAWSVGLGNTIYFGEGSWLTVV.

V usage is TRBV9 and J usage is TRBJ2-5; TRBD1 agrees at 9 bases. This CDR3 region has 14 residues. The trim removed 4 bases at V and 4 bases at J, leaving 5 bases unmatched. CDR1 and CDR2 from the germline V gene are SGDLS and YYNGEE. The DNA of the CDR3 is TGTGCCAGCAGCAGAGGGACAGGGCGAGAGACCCAGTACTTC. This codes for CASSRGTGRETQYF.

CDR3 bases: TGCGCCAGCAGCTTGGGTAGACAGGGGGGAGATACGCAGTATTTT. As protein: CASSLGRQGGDTQYF. V and J are TRBV5-1 and TRBJ2-3, with 9 bases matching TRBD1. The V gene's germline CDR1 is SGHRS and CDR2 YFSETQ. The junction had 4 bases not matched to a gene; V was cut back by 0 bases and J by 5 bases. The CDR3 sequence is 15 residues long.

V usage is TRBV5-1 and J usage is TRBJ2-7; 9 nucleotides line up with TRBD1. The germline V gene encodes CDR1 SGHRS and CDR2 YFSETQ. V dropped 4 bases and J dropped 5; count of bases not matched to a gene: 13. The CDR3 runs to 16 residues. CDR3 nucleotide sequence: TGCGCCAGCAGCCCTACCAGGGACAGGGTTTTCCACGAGCAGTACTTC. Its translation: CASSPTRDRVFHEQYF.

This clone was seen just once. The rearrangement joins TRBV9 to TRBJ2-2, with TRBD2 identical over 9 bases. CDR3 length equals 18 residues. CDR1 is SGDLS and CDR2 is YYNGEE in the germline V gene. The V segment lost 0 bases and the J segment 5 bases; nucleotides outside the gene matches: 11. CDR3 DNA sequence: TGTGCCAGCAGCGTAGATGGACTAGCGCGAACGGTAACCGGGGAGCTGTTTTTT. Translating it yields CASSVDGLARTVTGELFF.

J is TRBJ2-5 and V is TRBV18; D tentatively fits TRBD1 or TRBD2 (6 bases each). The CDR3 has 14 amino acids. Trimming removed 4 bases at V and 4 bases at J, with 13 bases between. Germline assignment: CDR1 KGHSH and CDR2 LQKENI. CDR3 sequence reads: CASSRPGARETQYF. CDR3 nucleotide sequence: TGTGCCAGCTCACGCCCGGGGGCAAGAGAGACCCAGTACTTC.

This chain joins TRBV2 and TRBJ1-4; no clear D. CDR1 and CDR2 from the germline V gene are SNHLY and FYNNEI. CDR3 length: 14 residues. V was clipped by 7 bases and J by 0 bases, with 9 bases between them. CDR3 sequence (DNA): TGTGCCAGCATCAGAGCTGCAACTAATGAAAAACTGTTTTTT. This translates into CASIRAATNEKLFF. Full variable domain (missing parts from reference TRBV2 and TRBJ1-4): EPEVTQTPSHQVTQMGQEVILRCVPISNHLYFYWYRQILGQKVEFLVSFYNNEISEKSEIFDDQFSVERPDGSNFTLKIRSTKLEDSAMYFCASIRAATNEKLFFGSGTQLSVL.

The chain combines TRBV25-1 with TRBJ1-3; D is ambiguous. Trimming took off 10 bases at V and 4 bases at J, with 8 bases between the two ends. CDR3 length: 11 amino acids. Germline CDR1 is MGHDK and CDR2 is SYGVNS. CDR3 coding DNA: TGTGCCACCTCTCCCGGAAACACCATATATTTT. Encoded protein: CATSPGNTIYF.

The chain joins TRBV10-2 to TRBJ1-1, with D possibly TRBD1 on 5 matching bases. The CDR3 is 13 residues long. CDR1 WSHSY and CDR2 SAAADI come from the germline V gene. V was cut by 3 bases and J by 4 bases, with 9 bases left in between. The DNA of the CDR3 is TGCGCCAGCAGTGACCGGGGGATCACTGAAGCTTTCTTT. Amino acid sequence: CASSDRGITEAFF.

The chain links TRBV5-4 to TRBJ2-7, with TRBD2 as a possible D gene (6 bases). The CDR3 is made up of 12 amino acids. Trimming shortened V by 4 bases and J by 3 bases, and 8 bases separated the two germline ends. Germline V gene data show CDR1 as SGHNT and CDR2 as YYREEE (reference sequence). In DNA form, the CDR3 reads TGTGCCAGCAGCGGAGGGTACTACGAGCAGTACTTC. Protein: CASSGGYYEQYF. Full variable domain (missing parts from reference TRBV5-4 and TRBJ2-7): ETGVTQSPTHLIKTRGQQVTLRCSSQSGHNTVSWYQQALGQGPQFIFQYYREEENGRGNFPPRFSGLQFPNYSSELNVNALELDDSALYLCASSGGYYEQYFGPGTRLTVT.

The chain has TRBV28 and TRBJ1-2; a possible D gene is TRBD1 (6 bases). This CDR3 has 15 amino acids. Trimming removed 5 bases at V and 7 bases at J, with 20 bases between. Germline V gives CDR1 MDHEN, CDR2 SYDVKM. The DNA for the CDR3 is TGTGCCAGCAGTCTCCTGGGGGCGGGTAGTGGTGGCTACACCTTC. It encodes CASSLLGAGSGGYTF.

V usage is TRBV11-2 and J usage is TRBJ2-3, with 10 positions matching TRBD1. J gave up 4 bases and V 5 bases, and 6 bases lay outside the gene matches. The germline gives CDR1 SGHAT, CDR2 FQNNGV. The CDR3 covers 15 residues. For the CDR3, the DNA is TGTGCCAGCAGCCTTCCGGGACAGGGGTCAGATACGCAGTATTTT. It yields the protein CASSLPGQGSDTQYF. The full variable domain, with the rest looked up from reference TRBV11-2 and TRBJ2-3, is EAGVAQSPRYKIIEKRQSVAFWCNPISGHATLYWYQQILGQGPKLLIQFQNNGVVDDSQLPKDRFSAERLKGVDSTLKIQPAKLEDSAVYLCASSLPGQGSDTQYFGPGTRLTVL.